This T cell receptor (beta chain) was identified in a study of sequential checkpoint blockade in melanoma. Treatment reported: randomized to nivolumab then ipilimumab (arm A) or the reverse (arm B). The CDR3 spans 17 residues. The V segment lost 2 bases and the J segment 4 bases; nucleotides outside the gene matches: 10. Germline V gene sequence: CDR1 ENHRY, CDR2 SYGVKD. TCRdb's table, derived via immunoSEQ multiplex PCR, lists solely in-frame clones and lacks some. The sample lists some 20,000 clones; roughly four fifths were seen once. The sequence was obtained from a human donor with melanoma. Sequenced here: CD8+ T cells sorted from blood (inferred from file names), sampled from a patient given nivolumab and ipilimumab in sequence. The chain recombines TRBV10-3 with TRBJ2-5; TRBD2 agrees at 10 bases. The CDR3 reads CAISERIAGGPGETQYF. As DNA, the CDR3 is TGTGCCATCAGTGAGAGGATAGCGGGGGGACCTGGAGAGACCCAGTACTTC.